The entry that follows covers one T cell receptor beta chain sequence. Its target is unknown. V gave up 2 bases and J gave up 5 bases, with 13 bases separating them. The CDR3 spans 16 residues. CDR1 KGHSH and CDR2 LQKENI come from the germline V gene. From the RT-PCR reads, TCRdb called clonotypes with MiXCR, one entry per CDR3 protein. Among approximately 290,000 distinct CDR3 sequences listed, approximately 20% were seen once. The sample is drawn from a study of response to subunit inactivated influenza vaccine. Study-wide results and caveats: It was suggested by the authors that few new T cells are recruited by each seasonal influenza vaccination.

The receptor comes from a man in his fifties or sixties who received an inactivated influenza vaccine. V is TRBV18 and J is TRBJ1-6, with D perhaps TRBD1 (5 bases). The material was PBMCs from blood, obtained less than 22 months after vaccination. In nucleotides, the CDR3 is TGTGCCAGCTCACCATTCACAGGTGGAGATAATTCACCCCTCCACTTT. Its protein product is CASSPFTGGDNSPLHF. Full variable domain (outside the CDR3, taken from reference TRBV18 and TRBJ1-6): NAGVMQNPRHLVRRRGQEARLRCSPMKGHSHVYWYRQLPEEGLKFMVYLQKENIIDESGMPKERFSAEFPKEGPSILRIQQVVRGDSAAYFCASSPFTGGDNSPLHFGNGTRLTVT.